These T cell receptor beta chains were read from a single sample in a study of brain T cells in children with intractable seizures. The method was immunoSEQ multiplex PCR; TCRdb's version includes in-frame clones alone and lacks a portion of them. The repertoire consists of about 320,000 clones, with 93% occurring once and the leading ten covering around 5%. The sample here was peripheral blood, taken roughly 5 months after surgery. Receptors originate from a boy under two years old with tuberous sclerosis and intractable seizures. Each CDR3 is given with its conserved first and last residue. D genes are given only for firm matches. Only some rows state a clone size, as once, few, many or a class for expanded clones.

V gene	J gene	D gene	clone size	CDR3 DNA	CDR3 protein
TRBV28	TRBJ2-3	TRBD2	NA	TGTGCCAGCAGTACCTACGGACTAGCGGGAGGGCCGGGCACAGATACGCAGTATTTT	CASSTYGLAGGPGTDTQYF
TRBV11-2	TRBJ2-7	TRBD2	NA	TGTGCCAGCAGCGTCGCGGCTAGCGGACACTACGAGCAGTACTTC	CASSVAASGHYEQYF
TRBV20-1	TRBJ2-1	TRBD2	once	TGCAGTGCTAGTCCCCTAGCGGGGTCTTACAATGAGCAGTTCTTC	CSASPLAGSYNEQFF
TRBV11-3	TRBJ2-2	TRBD1	NA	TGTGCCAGCAGCTTAGTAGGGACAGCTACCGGGGAGCTGTTTTTT	CASSLVGTATGELFF
TRBV7-9	TRBJ2-7	TRBD2	NA	TGTGCCAGCAGCTTAGCGCGCGGACTAGTTGTCGAGCAGTACTTC	CASSLARGLVVEQYF
TRBV7-8	TRBJ2-5	NA	NA	TGTGCCAGCGGTCGTGTGATAGCGCCACAAGAGACCCAGTACTTC	CASGRVIAPQETQYF
TRBV2	TRBJ1-1	NA	NA	TGTGCCAGCAGTGGCAGGACGGTAACTGAAGCTTTCTTT	CASSGRTVTEAFF
TRBV9	TRBJ2-1	TRBD2	NA	TGTGCCAGCAGCACACGGGACTATGCCAACAATGAGCAGTTCTTC	CASSTRDYANNEQFF
TRBV5-1	TRBJ1-5	NA	NA	TGCGCCAGCAGCTTGTTTTCCAATCAGCCCCAGCATTTT	CASSLFSNQPQHF
TRBV9	TRBJ2-1	NA	once	TGTGCCAGCAGCGTAGTGGGGGGCGCGTGGAATGAGCAGTTCTTC	CASSVVGGAWNEQFF
TRBV13	TRBJ2-2	NA	NA	TGTGCCAGCAGCTTCCGGGTCCCTGGGGGATCGGGGGAGCTGTTTTTT	CASSFRVPGGSGELFF
TRBV5-4	TRBJ2-7	TRBD2	NA	TGTGCCAGCAGCTTCCCGGGGGGCGAGCAGTACTTC	CASSFPGGEQYF
TRBV4-1	TRBJ2-1	NA	NA	TGCGCCAGCAGCTCACTCGGGGAATCCTACAATGAGCAGTTCTTC	CASSSLGESYNEQFF
TRBV28	TRBJ1-5	TRBD1	NA	TGTGCCAGCAGTCCCGGGGACAGGGTTAGGCCCCAGCATTTT	CASSPGDRVRPQHF
TRBV7-9	TRBJ1-1	NA	NA	TGTGCCCCCAGCCAGTTGAACACTGAAGCTTTCTTT	CAPSQLNTEAFF
TRBV24-1	TRBJ2-2	NA	NA	TGTGCCACCAGTGCACGGACAGTGAACACCGGGGAGCTGTTTTTT	CATSARTVNTGELFF
TRBV2	TRBJ1-1	NA	NA	TGTGCCAGCAGTGGAGGGAACACTGAAGCTTTCTTT	CASSGGNTEAFF
TRBV16	TRBJ2-1	TRBD2	NA	TGTGCCAGCAGCCAACGGCCTAGGACTAGCGGACTCTACAATGAGCAGTTCTTC	CASSQRPRTSGLYNEQFF
TRBV5-1	TRBJ1-2	NA	NA	TGCGCCAGCAGCTTAACAGCTATTAACTATGGCTACACCTTC	CASSLTAINYGYTF
TRBV5-1	TRBJ1-2	NA	NA	TGCGCCAGCAGCTTACGGGAAAACTATGGCTACACCTTC	CASSLRENYGYTF
TRBV7-9	TRBJ1-4	NA	NA	TGTGCCAGCAGCATAGACGGTGCAACTAATGAAAAACTGTTTTTT	CASSIDGATNEKLFF
TRBV11-3	TRBJ2-5	TRBD2	NA	TGTGCCAGCAGCATCTGGGAGGGAGGGACGGGAGGAGAGACCCAGTACTTC	CASSIWEGGTGGETQYF
TRBV28	TRBJ1-2	NA	NA	TGTGCCAGCCTTCGGCCGGGTCATGGCTACACCTTC	CASLRPGHGYTF
TRBV3-1/TRBV3-2	TRBJ2-7	NA	NA	TGTGCCAGCAGCCCGCCAGGACGGTTCTACGAGCAGTACTTC	CASSPPGRFYEQYF
TRBV5-1	TRBJ2-7	TRBD1	NA	TGCGCCAGCAGCGGAGAAGGACAGGGGCCCTACGAGCAGTACTTC	CASSGEGQGPYEQYF
TRBV5-1	TRBJ2-2	NA	NA	TGCGCCAGCAGCTTAAACACCGGGGAGCTGTTTTTT	CASSLNTGELFF
TRBV9	TRBJ1-4	TRBD1	once	TGTGCCAGCAGCGCCACGGACAGGTCCGTTGAAAAACTGTTTTTT	CASSATDRSVEKLFF